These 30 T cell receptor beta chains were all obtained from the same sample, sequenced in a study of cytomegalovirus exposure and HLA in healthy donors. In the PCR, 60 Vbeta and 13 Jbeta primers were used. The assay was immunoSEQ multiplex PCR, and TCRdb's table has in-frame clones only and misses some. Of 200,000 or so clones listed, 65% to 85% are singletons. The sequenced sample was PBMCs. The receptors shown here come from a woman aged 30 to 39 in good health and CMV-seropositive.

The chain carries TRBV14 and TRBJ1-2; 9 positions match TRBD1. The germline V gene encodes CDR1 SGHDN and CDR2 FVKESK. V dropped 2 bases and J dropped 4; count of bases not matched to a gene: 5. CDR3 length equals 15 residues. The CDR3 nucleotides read TGTGCCAGCAGCCAACAACGGACAGGGGCCTATGGCTACACCTTC. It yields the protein CASSQQRTGAYGYTF.

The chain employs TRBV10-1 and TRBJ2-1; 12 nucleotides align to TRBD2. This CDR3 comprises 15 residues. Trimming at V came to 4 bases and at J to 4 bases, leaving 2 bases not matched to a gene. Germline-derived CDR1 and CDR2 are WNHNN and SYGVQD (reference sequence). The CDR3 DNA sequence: TGCGCCAGCAGTGTCCTAGCGGGAGGGTACAATGAGCAGTTCTTC. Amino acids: CASSVLAGGYNEQFF.

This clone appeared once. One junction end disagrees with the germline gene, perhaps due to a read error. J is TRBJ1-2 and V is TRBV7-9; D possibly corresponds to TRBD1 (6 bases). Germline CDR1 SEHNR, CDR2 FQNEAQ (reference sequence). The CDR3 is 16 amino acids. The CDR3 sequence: CASSLLSRDTKYGYTF. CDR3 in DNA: TGTGCCAGCAGCTTATTAAGCCGGGACACTAAGTATGGCTACACCTTC.

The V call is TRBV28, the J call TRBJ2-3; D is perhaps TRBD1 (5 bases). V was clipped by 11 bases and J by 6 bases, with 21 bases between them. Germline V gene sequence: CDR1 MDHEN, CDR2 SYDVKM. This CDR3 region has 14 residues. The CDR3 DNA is TGTGCCGCCGAAGGGGCCCATCGAGAGGATACGCAGTATTTT. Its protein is CAAEGAHREDTQYF.

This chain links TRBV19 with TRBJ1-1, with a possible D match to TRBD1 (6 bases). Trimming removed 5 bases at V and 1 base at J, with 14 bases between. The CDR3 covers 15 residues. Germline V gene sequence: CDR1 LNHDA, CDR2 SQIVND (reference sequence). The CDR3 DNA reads TGTGCCAGTAGTTCCGAGCGGGGGCGGAACACTGAAGCTTTCTTT. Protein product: CASSSERGRNTEAFF.

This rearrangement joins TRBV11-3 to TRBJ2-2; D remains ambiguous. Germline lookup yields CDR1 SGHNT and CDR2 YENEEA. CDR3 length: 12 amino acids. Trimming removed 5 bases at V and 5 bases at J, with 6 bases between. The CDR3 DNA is TGTGCCAGCAGCCCTCTTACCGGGGAGCTGTTTTTT. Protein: CASSPLTGELFF.

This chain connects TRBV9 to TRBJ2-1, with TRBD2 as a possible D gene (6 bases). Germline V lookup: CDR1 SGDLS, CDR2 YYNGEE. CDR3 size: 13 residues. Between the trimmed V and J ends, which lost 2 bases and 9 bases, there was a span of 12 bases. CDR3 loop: CASSVPLGGEQFF. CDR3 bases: TGTGCCAGCAGCGTGCCCTTGGGGGGTGAGCAGTTCTTC.

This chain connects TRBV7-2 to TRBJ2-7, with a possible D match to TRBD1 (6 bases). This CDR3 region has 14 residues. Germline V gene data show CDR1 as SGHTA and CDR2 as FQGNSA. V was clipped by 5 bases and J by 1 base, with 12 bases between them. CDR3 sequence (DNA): TGTGCCAGCAGCAGATCCAGGGGTTCCTACGAGCAGTACTTC. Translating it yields CASSRSRGSYEQYF.

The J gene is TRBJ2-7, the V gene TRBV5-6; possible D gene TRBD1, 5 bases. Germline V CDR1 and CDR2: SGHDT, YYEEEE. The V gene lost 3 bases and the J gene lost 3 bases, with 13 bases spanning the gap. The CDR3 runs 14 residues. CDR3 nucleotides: TGTGCCAGCAGCTCTTTGGGGCAGAGCTACGAGCAGTACTTC. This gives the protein CASSSLGQSYEQYF.

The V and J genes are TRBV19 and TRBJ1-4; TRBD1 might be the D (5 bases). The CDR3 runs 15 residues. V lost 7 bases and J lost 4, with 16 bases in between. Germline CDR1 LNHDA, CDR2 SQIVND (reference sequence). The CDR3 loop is CASNRRGFSNEKLFF. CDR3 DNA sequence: TGTGCCAGTAATCGGAGGGGTTTCAGTAATGAAAAACTGTTTTTT.

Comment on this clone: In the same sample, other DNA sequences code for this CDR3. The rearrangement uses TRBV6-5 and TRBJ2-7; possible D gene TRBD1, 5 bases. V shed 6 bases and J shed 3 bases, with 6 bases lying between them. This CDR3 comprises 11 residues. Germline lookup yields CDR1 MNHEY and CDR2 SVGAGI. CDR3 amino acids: CASRGLYEQYF. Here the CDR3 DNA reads TGTGCCAGCAGGGGGCTCTACGAGCAGTACTTC.

The CDR3 loop is CASSLLSDRKYSGANVLTF. CDR3 DNA sequence: TGTGCCAGCAGCTTATTATCGGACAGGAAATACTCTGGGGCCAACGTCCTGACTTTC. This rearrangement joins TRBV5-6 to TRBJ2-6, with 7 bases lining up with TRBD1. The germline V gene encodes CDR1 SGHDT and CDR2 YYEEEE. CDR3 length equals 19 residues. The J segment lost 0 bases and the V segment lost 2 bases, leaving 11 bases of the junction unmatched.

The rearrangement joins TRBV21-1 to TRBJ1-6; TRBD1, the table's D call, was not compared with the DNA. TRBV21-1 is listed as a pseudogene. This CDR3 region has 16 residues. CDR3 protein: CARYTYRQDHNSPLHF. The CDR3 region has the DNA TGTGCCAGATATACCTACCGACAGGACCATAATTCACCCCTCCACTTT.

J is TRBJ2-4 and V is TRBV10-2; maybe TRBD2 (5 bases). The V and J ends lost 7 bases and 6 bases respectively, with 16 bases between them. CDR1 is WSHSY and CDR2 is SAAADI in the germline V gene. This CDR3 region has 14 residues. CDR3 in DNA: TGCGCCAGCAAATATCTTGTAGGAGGAAACATTCAGTACTTC. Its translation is CASKYLVGGNIQYF.

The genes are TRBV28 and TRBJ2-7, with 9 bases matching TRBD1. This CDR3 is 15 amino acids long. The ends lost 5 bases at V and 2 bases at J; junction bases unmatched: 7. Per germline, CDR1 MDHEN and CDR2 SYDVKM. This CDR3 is CASSPPGQGTYEQYF. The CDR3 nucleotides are TGTGCCAGCAGTCCCCCGGGACAGGGAACCTACGAGCAGTACTTC.

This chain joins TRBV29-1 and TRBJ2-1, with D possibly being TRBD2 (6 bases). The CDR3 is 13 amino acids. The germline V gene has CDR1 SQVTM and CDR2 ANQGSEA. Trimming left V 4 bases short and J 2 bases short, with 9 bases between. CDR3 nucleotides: TGCAGCGTTGTTGCGGGGACCTACAATGAGCAGTTCTTC. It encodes CSVVAGTYNEQFF.

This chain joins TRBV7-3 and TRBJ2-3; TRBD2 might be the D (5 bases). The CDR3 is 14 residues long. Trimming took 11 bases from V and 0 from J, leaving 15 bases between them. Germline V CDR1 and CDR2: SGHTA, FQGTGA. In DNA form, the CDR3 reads TGTGCCTCGGGGAGACTATCTAGCACAGATACGCAGTATTTT. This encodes CASGRLSSTDTQYF.

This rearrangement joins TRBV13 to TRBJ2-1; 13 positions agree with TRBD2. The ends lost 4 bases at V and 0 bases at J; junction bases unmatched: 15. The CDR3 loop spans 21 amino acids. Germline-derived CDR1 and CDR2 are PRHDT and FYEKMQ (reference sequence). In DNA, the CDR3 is TGTGCCAGCAGCTCTTTAGGGGCGGGACTAGCGGGGTCCCGCTCCTACAATGAGCAGTTCTTC. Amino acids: CASSSLGAGLAGSRSYNEQFF.

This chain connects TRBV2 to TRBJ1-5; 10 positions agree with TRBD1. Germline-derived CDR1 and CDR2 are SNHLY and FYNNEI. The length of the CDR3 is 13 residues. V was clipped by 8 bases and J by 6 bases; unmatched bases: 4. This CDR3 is CASRDRGGQPQHF. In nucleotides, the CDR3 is TGTGCCAGCCGGGACAGGGGAGGTCAGCCCCAGCATTTT.

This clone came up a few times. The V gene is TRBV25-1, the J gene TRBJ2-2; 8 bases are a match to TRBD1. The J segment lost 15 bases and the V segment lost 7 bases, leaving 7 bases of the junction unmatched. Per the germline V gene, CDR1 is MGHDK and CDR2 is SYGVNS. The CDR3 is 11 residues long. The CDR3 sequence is CASTRTGLMFF. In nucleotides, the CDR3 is TGTGCCAGCACCCGGACAGGGTTAATGTTTTTT.

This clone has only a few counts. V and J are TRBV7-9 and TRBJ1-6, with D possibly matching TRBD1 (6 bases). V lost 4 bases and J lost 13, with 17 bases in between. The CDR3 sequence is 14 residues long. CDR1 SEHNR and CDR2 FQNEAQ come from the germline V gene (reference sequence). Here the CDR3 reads CASSSDSALRPLHF. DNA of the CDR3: TGTGCCAGCAGCTCGGACAGCGCCCTGAGGCCCCTCCACTTT. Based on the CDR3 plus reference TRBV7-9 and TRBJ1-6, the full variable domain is DTGVSQNPRHKITKRGQNVTFRCDPISEHNRLYWYRQTLGQGPEFLTYFQNEAQLEKSRLLSDRFSAERPKGSFSTLEIQRTEQGDSAMYLCASSSDSALRPLHFGNGTRLTVT.

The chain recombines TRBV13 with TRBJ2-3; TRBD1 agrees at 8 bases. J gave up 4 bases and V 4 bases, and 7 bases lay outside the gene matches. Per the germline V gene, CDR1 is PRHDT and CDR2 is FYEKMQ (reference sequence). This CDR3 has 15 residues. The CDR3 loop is CASSSLGQGSDTQYF. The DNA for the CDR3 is TGTGCCAGCAGCTCCCTAGGACAGGGCTCAGATACGCAGTATTTT.

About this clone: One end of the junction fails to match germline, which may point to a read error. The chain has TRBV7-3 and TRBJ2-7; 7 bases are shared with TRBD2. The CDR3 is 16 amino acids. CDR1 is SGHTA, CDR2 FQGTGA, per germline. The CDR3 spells CASSVTKRGYSYEQYF. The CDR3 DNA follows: TGTGCCAGCAGCGTAACGAAGCGGGGCTACTCCTACGAGCAGTACTTC.

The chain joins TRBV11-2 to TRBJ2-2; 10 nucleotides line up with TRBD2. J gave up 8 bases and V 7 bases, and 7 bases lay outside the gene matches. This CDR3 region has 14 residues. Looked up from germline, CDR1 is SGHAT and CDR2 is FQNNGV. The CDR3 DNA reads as TGTGCCAGCACTCTGCTAGCGGGAGCTGGGGAGCTGTTTTTT. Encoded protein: CASTLLAGAGELFF.

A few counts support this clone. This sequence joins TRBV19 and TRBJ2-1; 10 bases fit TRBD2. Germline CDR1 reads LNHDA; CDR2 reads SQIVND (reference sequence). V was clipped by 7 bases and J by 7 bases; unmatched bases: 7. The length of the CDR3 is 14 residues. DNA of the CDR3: TGTGCCAGTACCCGGACTAGCGGAGGGAATGAGCAGTTCTTC. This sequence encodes CASTRTSGGNEQFF.

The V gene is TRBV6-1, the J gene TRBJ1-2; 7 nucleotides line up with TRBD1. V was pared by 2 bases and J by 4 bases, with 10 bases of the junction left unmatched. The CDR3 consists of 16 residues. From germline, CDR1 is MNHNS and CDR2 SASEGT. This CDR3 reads CASSEQTWTGTYGYTF. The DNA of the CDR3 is TGTGCCAGCAGTGAACAAACTTGGACAGGAACCTATGGCTACACCTTC.

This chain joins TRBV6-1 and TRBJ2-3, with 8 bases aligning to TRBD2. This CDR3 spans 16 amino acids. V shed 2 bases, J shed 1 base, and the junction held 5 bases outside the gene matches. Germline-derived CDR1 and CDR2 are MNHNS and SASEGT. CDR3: CASSENSGTGTDTQYF. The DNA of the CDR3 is TGTGCCAGCAGTGAAAATAGCGGGACTGGCACAGATACGCAGTATTTT.

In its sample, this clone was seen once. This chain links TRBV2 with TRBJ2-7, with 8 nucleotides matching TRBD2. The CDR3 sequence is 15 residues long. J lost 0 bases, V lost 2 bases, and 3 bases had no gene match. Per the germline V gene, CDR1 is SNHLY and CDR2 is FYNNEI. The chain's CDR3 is CASSESGGLSYEQYF. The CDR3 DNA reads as TGTGCCAGCAGTGAAAGCGGGGGCCTCTCCTACGAGCAGTACTTC. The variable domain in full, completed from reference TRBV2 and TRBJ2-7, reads EPEVTQTPSHQVTQMGQEVILRCVPISNHLYFYWYRQILGQKVEFLVSFYNNEISEKSEIFDDQFSVERPDGSNFTLKIRSTKLEDSAMYFCASSESGGLSYEQYFGPGTRLTVT.

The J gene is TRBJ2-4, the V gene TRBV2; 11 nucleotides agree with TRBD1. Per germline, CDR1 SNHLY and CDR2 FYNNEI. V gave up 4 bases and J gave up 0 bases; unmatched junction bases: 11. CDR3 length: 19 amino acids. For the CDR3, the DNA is TGTGCCAGCAGTGGGGTGGGGACAGGGGGAACCTTAGCCAAAAACATTCAGTACTTC. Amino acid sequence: CASSGVGTGGTLAKNIQYF.

The CDR3 nucleotides are TGTGCCAGCAGCTCGCGCCAGGGGTTCTACGAGCAGTACTTC. Its translation: CASSSRQGFYEQYF. This chain uses TRBV7-9 with TRBJ2-7; TRBD1 might be the D (6 bases). The V and J ends lost 4 bases and 3 bases respectively, with 13 bases between them. Germline V lookup: CDR1 SEHNR, CDR2 FQNEAQ (reference sequence). This CDR3 is 14 amino acids long.